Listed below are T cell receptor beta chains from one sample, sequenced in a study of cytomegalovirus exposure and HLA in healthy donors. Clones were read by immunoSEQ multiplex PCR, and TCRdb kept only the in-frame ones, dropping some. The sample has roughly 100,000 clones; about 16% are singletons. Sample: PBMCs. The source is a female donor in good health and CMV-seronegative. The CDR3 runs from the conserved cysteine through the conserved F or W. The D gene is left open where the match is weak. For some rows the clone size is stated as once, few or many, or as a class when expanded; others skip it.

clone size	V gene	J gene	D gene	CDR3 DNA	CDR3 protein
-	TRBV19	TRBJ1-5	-	TGTGCCAGTAGTATGGCGGCCAGTGGACAGCCCCAGCATTTT	CASSMAASGQPQHF
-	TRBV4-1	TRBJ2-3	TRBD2	TGCGCCAGCAGCCAGCGTGGACTAGCGGGGAACACAGATACGCAGTATTTT	CASSQRGLAGNTDTQYF
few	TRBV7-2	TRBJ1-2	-	TGTGCCAGCAGCTTACAGGGCTATGGCTACACCTTC	CASSLQGYGYTF
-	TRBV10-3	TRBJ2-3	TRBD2	TGTGCCATCAGTGATCCTGGACTAGCGGGGAGACAAGATGCGCAGTATTTT	CAISDPGLAGRQDAQYF
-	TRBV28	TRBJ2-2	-	TGTGCCAGCAGTTCATCCGGGAAGATAAACACCGGGGAGCTGTTTTTT	CASSSSGKINTGELFF
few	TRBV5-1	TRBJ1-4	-	TGCGCCAGCAGCTTGAGACAGGATAATGAAAAACTGTTTTTT	CASSLRQDNEKLFF
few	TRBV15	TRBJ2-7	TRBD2	TGTGCCACCAGCAGTAAGACTAGCGGGAGCTACGAGCAGTACTTC	CATSSKTSGSYEQYF
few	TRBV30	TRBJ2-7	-	TGTGCCTGGAGAGGCGGCAGTAATTACGAGCAGTACTTC	CAWRGGSNYEQYF
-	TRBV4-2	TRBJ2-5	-	TGTGCCAGCAGCCCAGACGACTACCAAGAGACCCAGTACTTC	CASSPDDYQETQYF
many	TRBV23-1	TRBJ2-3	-	TGCGCCACCCCAGGGGAAGATACGCAGTATTTT	CATPGEDTQYF
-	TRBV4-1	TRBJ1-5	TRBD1	TGCGCCAGCAGCCAGAGACAGGGCCAACAGCCCCAGCATTTT	CASSQRQGQQPQHF
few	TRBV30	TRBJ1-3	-	TGTGCCTGGAGTGCAGGTTCAGCTGGAAACACCATATATTTT	CAWSAGSAGNTIYF
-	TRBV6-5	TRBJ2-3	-	TGTGCCAGCAGACTGACTATAACTAGCACAGATACGCAGTATTTT	CASRLTITSTDTQYF
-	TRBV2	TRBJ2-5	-	TGTGCCAGCAGTCTGGACAACCAAGAGACCCAGTACTTC	CASSLDNQETQYF
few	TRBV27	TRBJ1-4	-	TGTGCCAGCAGTTTATCGGGGGGTAGTGGTGAAAAACTGTTTTTT	CASSLSGGSGEKLFF
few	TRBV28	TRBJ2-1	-	TGTGCCAGCAGTCGACGACAGCAGGTCTACAATGCGCAGTTCTTC	CASSRRQQVYNAQFF
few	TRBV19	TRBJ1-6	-	TGTGCCAGTAGTATGAGTCGGGACAACAATTCACCCCTCCACTTT	CASSMSRDNNSPLHF
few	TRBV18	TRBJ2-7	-	TGTGCCAGCTCCCGGGGGGCGGGAACCTACGAGCAGTACTTC	CASSRGAGTYEQYF